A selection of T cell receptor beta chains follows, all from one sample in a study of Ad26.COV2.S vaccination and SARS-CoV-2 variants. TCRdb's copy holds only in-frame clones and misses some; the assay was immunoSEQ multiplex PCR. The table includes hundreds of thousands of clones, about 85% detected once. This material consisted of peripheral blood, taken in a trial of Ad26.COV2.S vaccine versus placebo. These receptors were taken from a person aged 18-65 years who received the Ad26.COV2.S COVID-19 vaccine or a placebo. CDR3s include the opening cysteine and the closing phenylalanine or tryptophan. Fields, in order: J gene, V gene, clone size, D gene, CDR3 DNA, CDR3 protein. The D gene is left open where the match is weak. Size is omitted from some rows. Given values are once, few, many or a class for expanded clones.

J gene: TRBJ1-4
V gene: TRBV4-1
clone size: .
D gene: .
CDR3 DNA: TGCGCCAGCAGCCCCTCATGGCAGCAAACTAATGAAAAACTGTTTTTT
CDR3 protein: CASSPSWQQTNEKLFF

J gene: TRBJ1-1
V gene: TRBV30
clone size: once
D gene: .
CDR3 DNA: TGTGCCTGGACCTCGGACAGCCTTGAAGCTTTCTTT
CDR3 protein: CAWTSDSLEAFF

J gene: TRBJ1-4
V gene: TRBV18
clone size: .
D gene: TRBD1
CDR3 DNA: TGTGCCAGCTCACTAGACCCGACAGGGGCCCAGGAAAAACTGTTTTTT
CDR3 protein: CASSLDPTGAQEKLFF

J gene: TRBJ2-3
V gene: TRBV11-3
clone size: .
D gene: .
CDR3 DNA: TGTGCCAGCAGCCCCCGAAACACAGATACGCAGTATTTT
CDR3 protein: CASSPRNTDTQYF

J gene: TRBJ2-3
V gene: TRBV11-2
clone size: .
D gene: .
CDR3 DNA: TGTGCCAGCAGCTTAGTTATACACACAGATACGCAGTATTTT
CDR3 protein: CASSLVIHTDTQYF

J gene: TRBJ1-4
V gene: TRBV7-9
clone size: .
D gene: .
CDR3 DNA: TGTGCCAGCAGCTTAGATACGCAGGGACCAACAACTAATGAAAAACTGTTTTTT
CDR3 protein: CASSLDTQGPTTNEKLFF

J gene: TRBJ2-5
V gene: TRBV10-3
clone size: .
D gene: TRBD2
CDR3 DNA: TGTGCCATCAGGATGACTAGCGGGGAACAAGAGACCCAGTACTTC
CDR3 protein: CAIRMTSGEQETQYF

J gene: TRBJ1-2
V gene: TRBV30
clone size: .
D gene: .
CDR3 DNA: TGTGCCTGGATGTGGGCAGGCGGATCGTATGGCTACACCTTC
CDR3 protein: CAWMWAGGSYGYTF

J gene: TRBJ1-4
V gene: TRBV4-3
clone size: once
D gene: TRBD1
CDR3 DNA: TGCGCCAGCAGCCAAGATTTAATCAGGGGGGGATTCAATGAAAAACTGTTTTTT
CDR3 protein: CASSQDLIRGGFNEKLFF

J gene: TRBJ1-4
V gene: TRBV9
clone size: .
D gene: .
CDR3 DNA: TGTGCCAGCAGCGTAGGCCCTTCTCGGGGGGTCCGTTTGTTTTTT
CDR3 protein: CASSVGPSRGVRLFF

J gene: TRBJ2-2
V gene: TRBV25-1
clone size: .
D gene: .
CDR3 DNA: TGTGCCACTTCGGCACGGGGTGAACGATCCGGGGAGCTGTTTTTT
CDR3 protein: CATSARGERSGELFF

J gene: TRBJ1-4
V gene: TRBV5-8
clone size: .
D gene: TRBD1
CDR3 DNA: TGTGCCAGCAGCTTGGCAGGGTCGGACAGGGGAGGACTGTTTTTT
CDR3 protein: CASSLAGSDRGGLFF

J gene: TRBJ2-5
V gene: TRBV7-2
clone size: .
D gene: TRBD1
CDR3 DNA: TGTGCCAGCAGCCAGGACAGGGCATTCGAGACCCAGTACTTC
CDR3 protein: CASSQDRAFETQYF

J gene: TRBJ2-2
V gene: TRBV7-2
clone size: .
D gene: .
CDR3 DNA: TGTGCCAGCAGCTCACTGAGTGCTAGAACCGGGGAGCTGTTTTTT
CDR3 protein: CASSSLSARTGELFF

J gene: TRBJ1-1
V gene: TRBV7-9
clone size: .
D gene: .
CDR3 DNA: TGTGCCAGCAGCCAAGGGGCCAAAGCTATGAACACTGAAGCTTTCTTT
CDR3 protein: CASSQGAKAMNTEAFF

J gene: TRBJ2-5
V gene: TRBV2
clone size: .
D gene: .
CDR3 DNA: TGTGCCAGCAGTGCCCCGGGGAGAGGGATGGAGACCCAGTACTTC
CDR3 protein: CASSAPGRGMETQYF

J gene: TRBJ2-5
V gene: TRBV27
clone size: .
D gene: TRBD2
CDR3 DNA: TGTGCCAGCAGTTTCTTGGGACTAGCGGGGACCCAAGAGACCCAGTACTTC
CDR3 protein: CASSFLGLAGTQETQYF

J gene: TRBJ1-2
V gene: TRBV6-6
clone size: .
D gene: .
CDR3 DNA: TGTGCCAGCAGTTTAGGCGGAGCTAACTATGGCTACACCTTC
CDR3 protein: CASSLGGANYGYTF

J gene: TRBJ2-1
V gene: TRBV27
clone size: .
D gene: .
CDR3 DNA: TGTGCCAGCAGTCTCAACGGACTAAACAATGAGCAGTTCTTC
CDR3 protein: CASSLNGLNNEQFF

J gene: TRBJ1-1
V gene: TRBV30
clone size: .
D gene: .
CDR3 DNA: TGTGCCTGGAGTCTCCGGGAGTTTGAAGCTTTCTTT
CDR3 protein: CAWSLREFEAFF

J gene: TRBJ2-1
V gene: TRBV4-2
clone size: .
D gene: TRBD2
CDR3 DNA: TGTGCCAGCAGCCAAGAGCTAGCGGGGGGGCCGGTTGAGCAGTTCTTC
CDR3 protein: CASSQELAGGPVEQFF

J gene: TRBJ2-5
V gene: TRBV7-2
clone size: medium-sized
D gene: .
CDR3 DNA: TGTGCCAGCAGCCTACCCCAAGTCGTCCTGGAGACCCAGTACTTC
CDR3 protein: CASSLPQVVLETQYF

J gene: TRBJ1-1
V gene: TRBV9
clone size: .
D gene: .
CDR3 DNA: TGTGCCAGCAGCCGCTCTAACATGGGCACTGAAGCTTTCTTT
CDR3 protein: CASSRSNMGTEAFF

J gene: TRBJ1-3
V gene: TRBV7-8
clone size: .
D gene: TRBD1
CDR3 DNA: TGTGCCAGCAGCTTGATGGACAGGGAATTAGGAAACACCATATATTTT
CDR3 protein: CASSLMDRELGNTIYF

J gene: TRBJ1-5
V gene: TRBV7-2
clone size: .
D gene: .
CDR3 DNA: TGTGCCAGCAGCTTAGGGGGCGGGGTCGGTCAGCCCCAGCATTTT
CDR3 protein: CASSLGGGVGQPQHF

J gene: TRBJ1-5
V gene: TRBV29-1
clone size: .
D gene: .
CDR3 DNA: TGCAGCGTCCTCCCAGCAGGGAATCAGCCCCAGCATTTT
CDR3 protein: CSVLPAGNQPQHF

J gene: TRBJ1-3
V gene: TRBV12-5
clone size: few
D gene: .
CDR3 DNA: TGTGCTAGTGGTTTGTCAGGGGCTGGAAACACCATATATTTT
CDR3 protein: CASGLSGAGNTIYF

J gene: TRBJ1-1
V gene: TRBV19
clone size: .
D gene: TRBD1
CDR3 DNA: TGTGCCAGTAGTACCCGGGACAGGAACACTGAAGCTTTCTTT
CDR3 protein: CASSTRDRNTEAFF

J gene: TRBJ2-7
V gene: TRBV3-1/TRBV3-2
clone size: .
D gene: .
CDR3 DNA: TGTGCCAGCAGCCATGCAGAAGACGAGCAGTACTTC
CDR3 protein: CASSHAEDEQYF

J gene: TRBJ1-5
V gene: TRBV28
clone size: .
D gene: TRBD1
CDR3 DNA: TGTGCCAGCACCAACAGGGGTAGGCAGCCCCAGCATTTT
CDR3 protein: CASTNRGRQPQHF

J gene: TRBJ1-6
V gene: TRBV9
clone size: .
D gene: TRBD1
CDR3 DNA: TGTGCCAGCAGCGTAGGACAGGGTTCACCCCTCCACTTT
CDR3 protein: CASSVGQGSPLHF

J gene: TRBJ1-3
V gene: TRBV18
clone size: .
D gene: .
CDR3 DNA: TGTGCCAGCTCACCTCGGGGAAACACCATATATTTT
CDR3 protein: CASSPRGNTIYF

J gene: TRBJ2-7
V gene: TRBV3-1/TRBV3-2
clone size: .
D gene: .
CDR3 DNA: TGTGCCAGCAGCCCTCAGGCATTCTACGAGCAGTACTTC
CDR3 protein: CASSPQAFYEQYF

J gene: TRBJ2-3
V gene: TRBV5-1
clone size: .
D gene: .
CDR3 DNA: TGCGCCAGCAGCCCCCAGGGGGGGACAGATACGCAGTATTTT
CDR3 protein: CASSPQGGTDTQYF

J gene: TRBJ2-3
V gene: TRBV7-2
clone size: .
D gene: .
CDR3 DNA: TGTGCCAGCAGCTACAATAGGCAGACAGGCACAGATACGCAGTATTTT
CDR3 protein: CASSYNRQTGTDTQYF

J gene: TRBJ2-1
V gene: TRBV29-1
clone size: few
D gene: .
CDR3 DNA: TGCAGCGCCGACTATACCTACAATGAGCAGTTCTTC
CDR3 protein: CSADYTYNEQFF

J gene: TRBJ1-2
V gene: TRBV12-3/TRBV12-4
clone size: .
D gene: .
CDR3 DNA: TGTGCCAGCAGCCCCGCTTCGGGGGGCTACACCTTC
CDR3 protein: CASSPASGGYTF

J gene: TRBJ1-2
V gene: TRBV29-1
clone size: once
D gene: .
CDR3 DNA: TGCAGCGTACTAGCAGGTGGCAGAGATGGCTACACCTTC
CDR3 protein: CSVLAGGRDGYTF

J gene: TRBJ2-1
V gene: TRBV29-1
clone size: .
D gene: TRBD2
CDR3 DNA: TGCAGCGTAGATGGGGCGGGGGGAATCTACAATGAGCAGTTCTTC
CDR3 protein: CSVDGAGGIYNEQFF

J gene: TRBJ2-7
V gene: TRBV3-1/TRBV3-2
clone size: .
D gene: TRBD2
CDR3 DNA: TGTGCCAGCAGCCTTCATTGCCGGGCGGCTAGCGGGGCCTATCCAGACTACGAGCAGTACTTC
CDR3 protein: CASSLHCRAASGAYPDYEQYF

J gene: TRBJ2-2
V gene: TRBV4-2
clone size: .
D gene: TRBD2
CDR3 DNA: TGTGCCAGCAGCCAAATAAGAAGCGGGGCGAACACCGGGGAGCTGTTTTTT
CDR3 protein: CASSQIRSGANTGELFF

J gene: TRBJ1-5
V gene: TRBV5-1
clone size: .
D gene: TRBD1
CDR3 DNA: TGCGCCAGCAGCTGGGGTGACAGGGGAAATCAGCCCCAGCATTTT
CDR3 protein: CASSWGDRGNQPQHF

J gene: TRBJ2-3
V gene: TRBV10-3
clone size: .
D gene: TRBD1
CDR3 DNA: TGTGCCATCAGTCCGGAAGGACAGGGAACTACGCAGTATTTT
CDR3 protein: CAISPEGQGTTQYF

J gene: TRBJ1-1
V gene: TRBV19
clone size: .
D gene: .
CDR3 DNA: TGTGCCAGTAGTGTCAGGGGCCGCAACACTGAAGCTTTCTTT
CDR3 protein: CASSVRGRNTEAFF

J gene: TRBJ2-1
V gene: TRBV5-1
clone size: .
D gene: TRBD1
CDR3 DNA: TGCGCCAGCAGCCTAATCGTCGTCGACAGGGGGCTGTCGAATGAGCAGTTCTTC
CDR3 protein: CASSLIVVDRGLSNEQFF

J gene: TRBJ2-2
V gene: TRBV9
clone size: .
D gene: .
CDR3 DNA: TGTGCCAGCAGCGTAACAGGTGACACCGGGGAGCTGTTTTTT
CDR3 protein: CASSVTGDTGELFF

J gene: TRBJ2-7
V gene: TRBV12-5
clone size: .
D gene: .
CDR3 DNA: TGTGCTAGTGGTTTGGTTAGCGAGCAGTACTTC
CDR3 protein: CASGLVSEQYF

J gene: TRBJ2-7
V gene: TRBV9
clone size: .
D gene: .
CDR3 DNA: TGTGCCAGCAGCAGACAACTCTCCTACGAGCAGTACTTC
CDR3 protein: CASSRQLSYEQYF

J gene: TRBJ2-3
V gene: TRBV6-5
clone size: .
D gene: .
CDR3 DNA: TGTGCCAGCAGTATCGGAATGCCCCAAGATACGCAGTATTTT
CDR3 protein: CASSIGMPQDTQYF

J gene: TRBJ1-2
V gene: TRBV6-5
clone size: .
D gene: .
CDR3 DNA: TGTGCCAGCAGTTCCCTGACAGGCCCTTATGGCTACACCTTC
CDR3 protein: CASSSLTGPYGYTF

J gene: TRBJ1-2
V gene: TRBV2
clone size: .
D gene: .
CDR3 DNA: TGTGCCAGCAGTGAAGTCGACACCTCTGCTGGTGGCTACACCTTC
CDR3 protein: CASSEVDTSAGGYTF

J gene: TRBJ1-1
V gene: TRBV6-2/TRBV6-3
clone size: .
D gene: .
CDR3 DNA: TGTGCCAGCAGTTACCTGACAGGACTTATTAACACTGAAGCTTTCTTT
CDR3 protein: CASSYLTGLINTEAFF

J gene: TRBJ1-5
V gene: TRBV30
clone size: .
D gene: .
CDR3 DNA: TGTGCCTGTTCCCCGGGGAGGACAAGCAATCAGCCCCAGCATTTT
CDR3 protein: CACSPGRTSNQPQHF

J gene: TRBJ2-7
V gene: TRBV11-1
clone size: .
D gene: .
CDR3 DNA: TGTGCCAGCAGCTTGACGGGACCGAAGGGCTCCTACGAGCAGTACTTC
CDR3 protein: CASSLTGPKGSYEQYF

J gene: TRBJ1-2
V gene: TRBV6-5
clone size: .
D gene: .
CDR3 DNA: TGTGCCAGCAGTTACCGTGCAGCCAGTAACTATGGCTACACCTTC
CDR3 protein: CASSYRAASNYGYTF

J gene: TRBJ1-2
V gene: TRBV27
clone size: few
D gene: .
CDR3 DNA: TGTGCCAGCAGGACGGTGAACTATGGCTACACCTTC
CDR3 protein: CASRTVNYGYTF

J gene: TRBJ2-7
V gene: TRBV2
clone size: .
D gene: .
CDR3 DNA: TGTGCCAGCAGTCAAAGGGTGGCCGGCGAGCAGTACTTC
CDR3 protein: CASSQRVAGEQYF

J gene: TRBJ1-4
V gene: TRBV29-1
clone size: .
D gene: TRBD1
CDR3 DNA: TGCAGCGCGCGGACAGGGGGCCAGGAAAAACTGTTTTTT
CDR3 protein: CSARTGGQEKLFF

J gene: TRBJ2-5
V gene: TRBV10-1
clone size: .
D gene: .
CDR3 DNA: TGCGCCGCCACACCCTGGGAGACCCAGTACTTC
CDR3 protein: CAATPWETQYF

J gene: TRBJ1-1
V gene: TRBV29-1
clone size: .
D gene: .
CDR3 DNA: TGCAGCGTTGTTGGAGGGGGAGGCACTGAAGCTTTCTTT
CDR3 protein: CSVVGGGGTEAFF